The subject of this entry is one TCR beta chain. The sample is drawn from a study of blood T cell repertoires in COVID-19. Study-wide context: Samples of COVID-19 (acute and convalescent) were obtained from the United States, Italy and Spain. T cells, B-cell-depleted T cells, or PBMCs supplied cDNA or gDNA.

With 8 bases clipped from V and 6 bases from J, the junction kept 9 bases outside the gene matches. The CDR3 contains 14 residues. Germline V gives CDR1 SNHLY, CDR2 FYNNEI. How the authors handled the data: Amplification from reference gene primers served as the basis for estimated nucleated cell counts. TCRdb keeps only in-frame clones here, not all; method: immunoSEQ multiplex PCR. V and J calls and clone size are as listed in that table; D and trimming were resolved from the DNA. The sample has over 50,000 clones; roughly 84% are singletons. The sequenced material came from peripheral blood. The clonotype was recovered from a man in his fifties with active COVID-19. The chain couples TRBV2 to TRBJ2-1; 8 bases align to TRBD1. The CDR3 DNA is TGTGCCAGCGAGGCCCAGGGGGCTGGCAATGAGCAGTTCTTC. Translating it yields CASEAQGAGNEQFF.